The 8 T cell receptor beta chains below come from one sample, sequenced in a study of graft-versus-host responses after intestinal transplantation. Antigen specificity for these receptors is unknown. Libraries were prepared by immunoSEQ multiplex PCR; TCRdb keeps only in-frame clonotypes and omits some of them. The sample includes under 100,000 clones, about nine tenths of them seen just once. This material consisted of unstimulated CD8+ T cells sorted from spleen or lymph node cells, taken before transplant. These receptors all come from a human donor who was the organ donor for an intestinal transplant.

DNA of the CDR3: TGCGCCAGCAGCCAAGGGACTAGCACGCAGTATTTT. Residues: CASSQGTSTQYF. The chain uses TRBV4-1 and TRBJ2-3, with TRBD2 identical over 8 bases. The CDR3 spans 12 residues. J gave up 9 bases and V 1 base, and 0 bases lay outside the gene matches. CDR1 is MGHRA and CDR2 is YSYEKL in the germline V gene.

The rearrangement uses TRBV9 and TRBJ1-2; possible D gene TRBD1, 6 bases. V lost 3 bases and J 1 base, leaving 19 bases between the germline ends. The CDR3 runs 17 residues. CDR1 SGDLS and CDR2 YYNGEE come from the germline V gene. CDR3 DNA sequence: TGTGCCAGCAGCGCCCGCCCGTCAGGGGATGGTAACTATGGCTACACCTTC. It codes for CASSARPSGDGNYGYTF.

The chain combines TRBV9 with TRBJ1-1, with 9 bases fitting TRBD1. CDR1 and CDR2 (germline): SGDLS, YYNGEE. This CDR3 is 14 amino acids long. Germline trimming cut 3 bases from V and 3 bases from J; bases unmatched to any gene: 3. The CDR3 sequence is CASSGTGEYTEAFF. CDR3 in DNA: TGTGCCAGCAGCGGGACAGGGGAATACACTGAAGCTTTCTTT.

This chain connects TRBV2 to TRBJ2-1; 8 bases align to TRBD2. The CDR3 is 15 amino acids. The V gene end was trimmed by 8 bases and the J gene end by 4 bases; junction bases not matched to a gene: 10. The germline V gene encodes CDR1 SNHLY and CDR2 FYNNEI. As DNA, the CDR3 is TGTGCCAGCCGGGGACTAGGAGAAATTTACAATGAGCAGTTCTTC. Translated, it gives CASRGLGEIYNEQFF.

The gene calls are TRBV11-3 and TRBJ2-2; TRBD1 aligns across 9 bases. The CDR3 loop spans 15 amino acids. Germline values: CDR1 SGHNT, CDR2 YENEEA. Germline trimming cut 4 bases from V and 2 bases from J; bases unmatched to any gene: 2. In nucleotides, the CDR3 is TGTGCCAGCAGCTCGGACAGGGGAAACACCGGGGAGCTGTTTTTT. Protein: CASSSDRGNTGELFF.

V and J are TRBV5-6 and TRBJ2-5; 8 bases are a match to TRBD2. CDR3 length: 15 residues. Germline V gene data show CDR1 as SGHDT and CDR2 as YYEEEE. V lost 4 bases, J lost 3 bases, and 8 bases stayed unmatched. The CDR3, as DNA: TGTGCCAGCAGCGAGTTTTACGGGGGGGAAGAGACCCAGTACTTC. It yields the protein CASSEFYGGEETQYF.

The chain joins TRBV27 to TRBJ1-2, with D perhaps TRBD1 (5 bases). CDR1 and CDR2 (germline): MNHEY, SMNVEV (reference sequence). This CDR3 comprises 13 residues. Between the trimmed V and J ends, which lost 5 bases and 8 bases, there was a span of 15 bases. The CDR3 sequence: CASSIFPGGGYTF. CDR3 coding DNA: TGTGCCAGCAGTATTTTCCCGGGGGGAGGCTACACCTTC.

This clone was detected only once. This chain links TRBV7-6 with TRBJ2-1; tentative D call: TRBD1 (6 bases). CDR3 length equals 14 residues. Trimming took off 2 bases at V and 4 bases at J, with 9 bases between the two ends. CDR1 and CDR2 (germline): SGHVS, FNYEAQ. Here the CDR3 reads CASSLSQGYNEQFF. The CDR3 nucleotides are TGTGCCAGCAGCTTATCCCAGGGGTACAATGAGCAGTTCTTC.